This T cell receptor beta chain appears in the sequencing data of a study of cytomegalovirus exposure and HLA in healthy donors. Study background: Among 350 to 500 genotyped donors, about 83% fell in the Caucasian-associated ancestry cluster. Study-wide results and limits: V- and J-gene trimming of TCR beta was linked (in a later analysis) to a missense DCLRE1C variant. According to an earlier analysis, most TCR beta V segments yielded productive rearrangements about 87% or about 30% of the time. Roughly even sequencing depth across donors was the assumption behind the presence/absence analyses.

Remarks on this clone: Its specificity is not known.

PCR employed 60 Vbeta and 13 Jbeta primers. Sequenced by immunoSEQ multiplex PCR; TCRdb stores in-frame clones only, minus some. Of about 170,000 clones listed, around 81% are singletons. Sequenced material: PBMCs. This sequence originates from a woman between 25 and 40 years old in good health and CMV-seropositive.

CDR3 region: CASSLSLRGTGELFF. The CDR3 DNA is TGTGCCAGCAGTTTAAGTCTGCGAGGCACCGGGGAGCTGTTTTTT. The chain combines TRBV27 with TRBJ2-2; D unclear. V gave up 2 bases and J gave up 4 bases, with 11 bases separating them. This CDR3 region has 15 residues. Germline CDR1 MNHEY, CDR2 SMNVEV (reference sequence).